The 9 T cell receptor beta chains reported below all come from one sample, sequenced in a study of cytomegalovirus exposure and HLA in healthy donors. Libraries were prepared by immunoSEQ multiplex PCR; TCRdb keeps only in-frame clonotypes and omits some of them. The table shows 150,000 to 200,000 clones, with 65% to 90% occurring only once. Material for sequencing was PBMCs. The receptor source for this set is a young woman in good health and CMV-seronegative.

CDR3 DNA sequence: TGTGCCTGGGGAACAGGCCTTTGGCGCGAGCAGTACTTC. It yields the protein CAWGTGLWREQYF. V gene TRBV30 combines with J gene TRBJ2-7, with D possibly being TRBD1 (5 bases). The CDR3 has 13 residues. Trimming removed 5 bases from V and 6 bases from J, with 17 bases in between. CDR1 and CDR2 from the germline V gene are GTSNPN and SVGIG (reference sequence).

On this clone: Different DNA sequences within this sample yield the same CDR3. This sequence joins TRBV29-1 and TRBJ1-5; D is perhaps TRBD1 (6 bases). V was pared by 6 bases and J by 2 bases, with 14 bases between. The CDR3 has 14 residues. CDR1 SQVTM and CDR2 ANQGSEA come from the germline V gene. The CDR3, as DNA: TGCAGCGTAGCACCAGGGGCAGGCAATCAGCCCCAGCATTTT. Protein sequence: CSVAPGAGNQPQHF.

This chain uses TRBV7-2 with TRBJ2-7, with 11 bases identical to TRBD2. The CDR3 is made up of 15 amino acids. The J segment lost 3 bases and the V segment lost 5 bases, leaving 6 bases of the junction unmatched. The germline CDR1 and CDR2 sequences are SGHTA and FQGNSA. The CDR3 DNA reads as TGTGCCAGCAGCGCAAGGACTAGCGGGTTCTACGAGCAGTACTTC. As protein: CASSARTSGFYEQYF.

This clone showed up just a few times. This sequence joins TRBV7-9 and TRBJ2-1; 11 bases match TRBD2. CDR1 is SEHNR and CDR2 is FQNEAQ in the germline V gene (reference sequence). Trimming cost V 5 bases and J 5 bases; bases outside gene matches: 5. This CDR3 spans 15 amino acids. CDR3 in DNA: TGTGCCAGCAGCCGAACTAGCGGGAGAAACAATGAGCAGTTCTTC. This encodes CASSRTSGRNNEQFF.

The chain has TRBV5-1 and TRBJ2-7, with no clear D. In germline, CDR1 is SGHRS, CDR2 YFSETQ. Trimming took 0 bases from V and 3 from J, leaving 16 bases between them. The length of the CDR3 is 16 residues. CDR3 bases: TGCGCCAGCAGCTTGGCCTTGAGGAAGGAAGGCTACGAGCAGTACTTC. Translated, it gives CASSLALRKEGYEQYF.

This chain joins TRBV5-1 and TRBJ1-1; possible D gene TRBD1, 6 bases. The germline V gene has CDR1 SGHRS and CDR2 YFSETQ. This CDR3 has 15 amino acids. V lost 4 bases to trimming and J lost 4 bases, with 17 bases between them. The CDR3 nucleotides read TGCGCCAGCAGCCCTGTACAGGGATTAGGCACTGAAGCTTTCTTT. It specifies CASSPVQGLGTEAFF.

The gene calls are TRBV4-1 and TRBJ1-5, with a possible D match to TRBD1 (6 bases). The germline CDR1 and CDR2 sequences are MGHRA and YSYEKL. Trimming removed 3 bases at V and 4 bases at J, with 13 bases between. This CDR3 is built from 15 residues. Written as DNA, the CDR3 is TGCGCCAGCAGCCACCTACCAGGGGAAAATCAGCCCCAGCATTTT. It translates to CASSHLPGENQPQHF.

The chain joins TRBV5-6 to TRBJ2-3; the match to TRBD1 covers 9 bases. The CDR3 is 14 residues long. V was pared by 4 bases and J by 4 bases, with 4 bases of the junction left unmatched. Germline CDR1 and CDR2: SGHDT and YYEEEE. In DNA, the CDR3 is TGTGCCAGCAGCCAGGGACAGGGACCAGATACGCAGTATTTT. It yields the protein CASSQGQGPDTQYF.

This chain connects TRBV5-4 to TRBJ2-7, with TRBD1 as a possible D gene (6 bases). CDR1 and CDR2 from the germline V gene are SGHNT and YYREEE (reference sequence). V was clipped by 0 bases and J by 4 bases, with 11 bases between them. The CDR3 loop spans 14 amino acids. CDR3 coding DNA: TGTGCCAGCAGCTTGGACAGGGAAATATACGAGCAGTACTTC. This codes for CASSLDREIYEQYF.